Presented here are 27 T cell receptor beta chains from one specimen sequenced in a study of response to subunit inactivated influenza vaccine. TCRdb re-derived calls from the RT-PCR reads in MiXCR, one entry per CDR3 protein. The sample has roughly 570,000 distinct CDR3 sequences, 12% to 15% seen once. The sample in question was PBMCs from blood, obtained 12 days after vaccination. These TCRs come from a man aged 45-60 years who received an inactivated influenza vaccine.

This clonotype has only a few counts. The rearrangement links TRBV6-2 or TRBV6-3 to TRBJ1-5, with 7 bases identical to TRBD1. Germline V gene data show CDR1 as MNHEY and CDR2 as SVGEGT. The CDR3 spans 16 residues. The V segment lost 0 bases and the J segment 2 bases; nucleotides outside the gene matches: 4. In DNA, the CDR3 is TGTGCCAGCAGTTACTCCAGACAGGGCGGCAATCAGCCCCAGCATTTT. As protein: CASSYSRQGGNQPQHF.

Ten or more counts support this clonotype. This chain uses TRBV5-4 with TRBJ1-5; 9 nucleotides align to TRBD1. Germline CDR1 is SGHNT and CDR2 is YYREEE (reference sequence). The CDR3 is 13 amino acids. J was trimmed by 6 bases and V by 5 bases; bases with no gene match: 3. The CDR3, as DNA: TGTGCCAGCAGTTTACAGGGGGCTCAGCCCCAGCATTTT. Protein sequence: CASSLQGAQPQHF.

This clonotype occurred a few times. The J gene is TRBJ2-6, the V gene TRBV12-3 or TRBV12-4; D gene unclear. This CDR3 comprises 16 residues. Deletions cut 5 bases from V and 0 bases from J, with 11 bases between. CDR3 DNA sequence: TGTGCCAGCAGTCGGCCCTGGCTCTCTGGGGCCAACGTCCTGACTTTC. Translated: CASSRPWLSGANVLTF.

This clonotype occurred a few times. The chain recombines TRBV24-1 with TRBJ2-2; possibly TRBD1 for D (6 bases). CDR1 and CDR2 (germline): KGHDR, SFDVKD. Trimming removed 2 bases at V and 2 bases at J, with 8 bases between. CDR3 length equals 15 residues. DNA for the CDR3: TGTGCCACCAGTGATTCGGGACAAAACACCGGGGAGCTGTTTTTT. Protein: CATSDSGQNTGELFF.

This clonotype was seen many times. The chain employs TRBV20-1 and TRBJ2-7, with D possibly being TRBD1 or TRBD2 (5 bases each). CDR3 length: 11 residues. Germline loops: CDR1 DFQATT, CDR2 SNEGSKA (reference sequence). V lost 2 bases, J lost 6 bases, and 8 bases lay in between. The CDR3 DNA reads as TGCAGTGCTAGAACGGGACGCGAGCAGTACTTC. This codes for CSARTGREQYF.

The sample holds a few counts of this clonotype. The CDR3 protein is CASSISQGNTEAFF. In nucleotides, the CDR3 is TGTGCCAGCAGCATCTCGCAGGGAAACACTGAAGCTTTCTTT. J is TRBJ1-1 and V is TRBV6-2 or TRBV6-3; D is possibly TRBD1 (5 bases). Germline assignment: CDR1 MNHEY and CDR2 SVGEGT. The CDR3 is 14 amino acids. The V and J ends lost 6 bases and 2 bases respectively, with 13 bases between them.

J is TRBJ1-1 and V is TRBV18, with D unresolved. Per germline, CDR1 KGHSH and CDR2 LQKENI. The CDR3 runs to 15 residues. Trimming removed 2 bases from V and 1 base from J, with 11 bases in between. The CDR3 DNA reads as TGTGCCAGCTCACCAAACCCCGTTGCGAACACTGAAGCTTTCTTT. It translates to CASSPNPVANTEAFF.

This chain connects TRBV10-3 to TRBJ1-3; TRBD1 matches 12 bases. V trimming: 6 bases; J trimming: 8 bases; junction bases outside the gene matches: 8. This CDR3 has 15 amino acids. Looked up from germline, CDR1 is ENHRY and CDR2 is SYGVKD. CDR3 protein: CAIRPGTGGADTIYF. DNA for the CDR3: TGTGCCATCAGACCCGGGACAGGGGGCGCGGACACCATATATTTT.

This sequence joins TRBV25-1 and TRBJ1-2; D remains unclear. This CDR3 comprises 14 residues. The ends were cut back, 0 bases at V and 3 bases at J, with 8 bases in the middle. Germline loops: CDR1 MGHDK, CDR2 SYGVNS. DNA for the CDR3: TGTGCCAGCAGTGAATACCCAGAACACTATGGCTACACCTTC. As protein: CASSEYPEHYGYTF.

The chain joins TRBV7-3 to TRBJ2-7; D remains unclear. CDR1 and CDR2 (germline): SGHTA, FQGTGA. This CDR3 spans 15 amino acids. Trimming pared 5 bases from V and 1 base from J, leaving 15 bases between. CDR3 bases: TGTGCCAGCAGCAACGGTATGGGCACATCCTACGAGCAGTACTTC. This gives the protein CASSNGMGTSYEQYF.

CDR3 amino acids: CASNLPTGWDAQPQHF. The CDR3 nucleotides read TGCGCCAGCAACCTCCCGACAGGGTGGGACGCTCAGCCCCAGCATTTT. V is TRBV10-1 and J is TRBJ1-5; 7 bases are a match to TRBD1. The trim removed 7 bases at V and 6 bases at J, leaving 15 bases unmatched. Germline lookup yields CDR1 WNHNN and CDR2 SYGVQD (reference sequence). This CDR3 is 16 amino acids long.

This clonotype was seen more than once but under ten times. This chain links TRBV5-1 with TRBJ2-3; D is perhaps TRBD1 or TRBD2 (5 bases each). Trimming cost V 3 bases and J 5 bases, with 13 bases left between them. This CDR3 is 14 amino acids long. The germline V gene has CDR1 SGHRS and CDR2 YFSETQ. The CDR3 nucleotides are TGCGCCAGCAGCTCCGGGACGTACCTAGATACGCAGTATTTT. Translated: CASSSGTYLDTQYF.

This clonotype has just a few counts. This chain connects TRBV12-3 or TRBV12-4 to TRBJ2-1; D assignment may be TRBD1 or TRBD2 (7 bases each). CDR3 size: 17 residues. The V end was cut by 7 bases, the J end by 1 base, with 20 bases between. This CDR3 reads CASTSGGGEGSYNEQFF. The CDR3 bases are TGTGCCAGCACTTCAGGGGGGGGCGAGGGGTCCTACAATGAGCAGTTCTTC.

This chain connects TRBV29-1 to TRBJ2-2, with 8 bases aligning to TRBD1. Trimming at V came to 0 bases and at J to 8 bases, leaving 2 bases not matched to a gene. CDR3 length: 13 amino acids. The V gene's germline CDR1 is SQVTM and CDR2 ANQGSEA. As DNA, the CDR3 is TGCAGCGTTGAAGATCAGGGGGCTGGGGAGCTGTTTTTT. This encodes CSVEDQGAGELFF.

The gene calls are TRBV5-1 and TRBJ2-7, with 9 nucleotides matching TRBD2. J was trimmed by 2 bases and V by 5 bases; bases with no gene match: 11. Germline CDR1 SGHRS, CDR2 YFSETQ. The CDR3 has 16 amino acids. The CDR3 sequence: CASSYGQRGRAYEQYF. The CDR3 bases are TGCGCCAGCAGTTATGGACAGCGCGGGAGGGCCTACGAGCAGTACTTC.

This chain joins TRBV29-1 and TRBJ1-4, with TRBD1 matching over 9 bases. Unmatched junction bases numbered 7, after V lost 2 bases and J lost 0 bases. Germline CDR1 reads SQVTM; CDR2 reads ANQGSEA. The CDR3 consists of 17 residues. Written as DNA, the CDR3 is TGCAGCGTTGAAACCGGGACAGGGTGGACAACTAATGAAAAACTGTTTTTT. This encodes CSVETGTGWTTNEKLFF.

The chain couples TRBV11-2 to TRBJ2-1; 8 nucleotides agree with TRBD1. The CDR3 sequence is 15 residues long. Germline V CDR1 and CDR2: SGHAT, FQNNGV. V lost 4 bases, J lost 4 bases, and 6 bases stayed unmatched. The CDR3 nucleotides read TGTGCCAGCAGCTCTGGACAGGGTATTTACAATGAGCAGTTCTTC. Its protein is CASSSGQGIYNEQFF.

The V gene is TRBV6-5, the J gene TRBJ1-2, with a possible D match to TRBD1 (6 bases). This CDR3 comprises 14 residues. Germline V CDR1 and CDR2: MNHEY, SVGAGI. Trimming took 2 bases from V and 5 from J, leaving 12 bases between them. The DNA for the CDR3 is TGTGCCAGCAGTTACATACAGGGCGAGTATGGCTACACCTTC. This sequence encodes CASSYIQGEYGYTF.

This clonotype was recorded a few times. V and J are TRBV7-8 and TRBJ1-1; no definite D call. The CDR3 loop spans 13 amino acids. Germline V gives CDR1 SGHVS, CDR2 FQNEAQ. The ends were cut back, 5 bases at V and 0 bases at J, with 7 bases in the middle. CDR3 bases: TGTGCCAGCAGCCCTTACATGAACACTGAAGCTTTCTTT. Translating it yields CASSPYMNTEAFF. Full variable domain (remainder filled in from reference TRBV7-8 and TRBJ1-1): GAGVSQSPRYKVAKRGQDVALRCDPISGHVSLFWYQQALGQGPEFLTYFQNEAQLDKSGLPSDRFFAERPEGSVSTLKIQRTQQEDSAVYLCASSPYMNTEAFFGQGTRLTVV.

The chain links TRBV4-2 to TRBJ1-5, with D unclear. The germline V and J ends were trimmed by 0 bases and 10 bases, with 16 bases remaining between them. CDR1 and CDR2 (germline): LGHNA, YNFKEQ. The CDR3 covers 15 residues. The CDR3 region is CASSQDLWTVSPQHF. The CDR3 DNA reads TGTGCCAGCAGCCAAGATCTTTGGACGGTTTCACCCCAGCATTTT.

This clonotype was seen a handful of times. The junction shows a germline mismatch at one end, possibly a read error. The chain uses TRBV4-2 and TRBJ2-3; D might be TRBD2 (5 bases). Per the germline V gene, CDR1 is LGHNA and CDR2 is YNFKEQ. The CDR3 has 16 amino acids. CDR3 amino acids: CASSQDLAASTDTQYF. In nucleotides, the CDR3 is TGCGCCAGCAGCCAAGATCTAGCTGCAAGCACAGATACGCAGTATTTT.

This clonotype was detected a few times. The chain uses TRBV15 and TRBJ2-2; D call uncertain. Germline CDR1 LNHNV, CDR2 YYDKDF (reference sequence). V lost 7 bases and J 6 bases, leaving 15 bases between the germline ends. This CDR3 contains 14 residues. CDR3 nucleotide sequence: TGTGCCACCACCGCTTCCCACGGTGCCGGGGAGCTGTTTTTT. Its protein is CATTASHGAGELFF.

This clonotype was seen only a few times. The chain employs TRBV7-8 and TRBJ2-2; TRBD1 might be the D (5 bases). Germline CDR1 reads SGHVS; CDR2 reads FQNEAQ. CDR3 size: 16 residues. V was pared by 1 base and J by 0 bases, with 9 bases between. As DNA, the CDR3 is TGTGCCAGCAGCTTAGAAACAGGCGCGAACACCGGGGAGCTGTTTTTT. Its protein is CASSLETGANTGELFF.

The V call is TRBV20-1, the J call TRBJ2-7; D is perhaps TRBD1 or TRBD2 (6 bases each). The CDR3 runs to 14 residues. From germline, CDR1 is DFQATT and CDR2 SNEGSKA (reference sequence). V lost 0 bases and J 0 bases, leaving 9 bases between the germline ends. The CDR3 loop is CSARDGGRSYEQYF. The CDR3 DNA reads TGCAGTGCTAGAGATGGGGGGCGCTCCTACGAGCAGTACTTC.

This clonotype has a handful of counts. This chain connects TRBV5-1 to TRBJ2-7; 8 nucleotides match TRBD1. CDR3 length: 14 amino acids. V was clipped by 4 bases and J by 4 bases; unmatched bases: 7. Per the germline V gene, CDR1 is SGHRS and CDR2 is YFSETQ. The CDR3 loop is CASSTGQGWYEQYF. In nucleotides, the CDR3 is TGCGCCAGCAGCACAGGACAGGGATGGTACGAGCAGTACTTC.

Only a few counts were recorded for this clonotype. This sequence joins TRBV28 and TRBJ2-2, with a weak D call TRBD1 (5 bases). CDR3 length equals 13 residues. V lost 8 bases and J 2 bases, leaving 9 bases between the germline ends. CDR1 MDHEN and CDR2 SYDVKM come from the germline V gene. The DNA of the CDR3 is TGTGCCAGCTCTGGACACAACACCGGGGAGCTGTTTTTT. It is translated as CASSGHNTGELFF.

This clonotype was seen a handful of times. The rearrangement links TRBV7-2 to TRBJ1-1; D is possibly TRBD1 (5 bases). The germline V and J ends were trimmed by 1 base and 5 bases, with 11 bases remaining between them. Germline-derived CDR1 and CDR2 are SGHTA and FQGNSA. CDR3 length: 14 residues. As DNA, the CDR3 is TGTGCCAGCAGCTTAGTTTCAGGGTCAACTGAAGCTTTCTTT. It yields the protein CASSLVSGSTEAFF.